The 22 T cell receptor beta chains below come from one sample, sequenced in a study of cytomegalovirus exposure and HLA in healthy donors. The PCR used 60 Vbeta and 13 Jbeta primers. Method: immunoSEQ multiplex PCR; TCRdb's copy keeps in-frame clones and lacks some. The sample consists of roughly 100,000 clones, under 80% of them appearing once. Sample: PBMCs. These receptors all come from a woman under 30 in good health and CMV-seropositive.

The gene calls are TRBV25-1 and TRBJ2-1; 9 nucleotides line up with TRBD2. V gave up 8 bases and J gave up 15 bases; unmatched junction bases: 14. The CDR3 is made up of 13 amino acids. Germline V gene sequence: CDR1 MGHDK, CDR2 SYGVNS. CDR3 sequence reads: CASGPGLALGTFF. The DNA of the CDR3 is TGTGCCAGCGGCCCGGGACTAGCTCTGGGTACGTTCTTC.

The genes are TRBV4-1 and TRBJ1-2; TRBD1 is a possible D gene (6 bases). This CDR3 comprises 13 residues. Germline V gene lookup returns CDR1 MGHRA and CDR2 YSYEKL. V lost 4 bases to trimming and J lost 3 bases, with 9 bases between them. For the CDR3, the DNA is TGCGCCAGCAGCCGGGACACCGACTATGGCTACACCTTC. Its translation is CASSRDTDYGYTF.

The genes are TRBV7-2 and TRBJ1-4, with D unresolved. This CDR3 is 15 amino acids long. CDR1 and CDR2 from the germline V gene are SGHTA and FQGNSA. V lost 1 base, J lost 2 bases, and 8 bases lay in between. CDR3 amino acids: CASSLDRATNEKLFF. DNA for the CDR3: TGTGCCAGCAGCTTAGATCGAGCCACTAATGAAAAACTGTTTTTT.

The V gene is TRBV4-3, the J gene TRBJ2-3; no clear D gene. Germline V lookup: CDR1 LGHNA, CDR2 YSLEER. The CDR3 is made up of 13 amino acids. V gave up 1 base and J gave up 2 bases, with 4 bases separating them. CDR3 residues: CASSQGLTDTQYF. CDR3 DNA sequence: TGCGCCAGCAGCCAAGGTCTCACAGATACGCAGTATTTT.

This CDR3 is CASSSPSGYGYTF. CDR3 bases: TGTGCCAGCAGTTCCCCGTCAGGGTATGGCTACACCTTC. The chain combines TRBV2 with TRBJ1-2; TRBD1 is a possible D gene (5 bases). The germline gives CDR1 SNHLY, CDR2 FYNNEI. CDR3 length: 13 residues. Deletions cut 5 bases from V and 5 bases from J, with 12 bases between. The full variable domain, rest sourced from reference TRBV2 and TRBJ1-2, is EPEVTQTPSHQVTQMGQEVILRCVPISNHLYFYWYRQILGQKVEFLVSFYNNEISEKSEIFDDQFSVERPDGSNFTLKIRSTKLEDSAMYFCASSSPSGYGYTFGSGTRLTVV.

The J gene is TRBJ2-7, the V gene TRBV11-2; D gene ambiguous. The V gene's germline CDR1 is SGHAT and CDR2 FQNNGV. Deletions cut 5 bases from V and 4 bases from J, with 9 bases between. CDR3 size: 12 residues. The CDR3 DNA reads as TGTGCCAGCAGCCTTAGTGGTTACGAGCAGTACTTC. It encodes CASSLSGYEQYF. Using reference TRBV11-2 and TRBJ2-7 for the parts outside the CDR3, the full variable domain is EAGVAQSPRYKIIEKRQSVAFWCNPISGHATLYWYQQILGQGPKLLIQFQNNGVVDDSQLPKDRFSAERLKGVDSTLKIQPAKLEDSAVYLCASSLSGYEQYFGPGTRLTVT.

This chain uses TRBV6-1 with TRBJ2-3, with D perhaps matching TRBD1 (7 bases). Germline-derived CDR1 and CDR2 are MNHNS and SASEGT. V lost 4 bases to trimming and J lost 6 bases, with 20 bases between them. The length of the CDR3 is 16 residues. For the CDR3, the DNA is TGTGCCAGCAGTGCCGCGGGACAGCAGGGGAGGGATACGCAGTATTTT. Translated: CASSAAGQQGRDTQYF.

This chain links TRBV13 with TRBJ2-1, with D possibly being TRBD1 (5 bases). The CDR3 is 14 residues long. Deletions cut 5 bases from V and 8 bases from J, with 16 bases between. Germline CDR1 is PRHDT and CDR2 is FYEKMQ (reference sequence). The CDR3 loop reads CASSAYEWGYEQFF. The CDR3 coding sequence is TGTGCCAGCAGCGCCTACGAGTGGGGCTATGAGCAGTTCTTC.

This clone was recorded a few times. J is TRBJ1-1 and V is TRBV9, with 8 bases identical to TRBD1. The junction had 10 bases not matched to a gene; V was cut back by 2 bases and J by 4 bases. Germline V gene lookup returns CDR1 SGDLS and CDR2 YYNGEE. This CDR3 region has 16 residues. The chain's CDR3 is CASSVSGGTGGTEAFF. Written as DNA, the CDR3 is TGTGCCAGCAGCGTTTCCGGTGGGACAGGCGGCACTGAAGCTTTCTTT. Full variable domain (rest looked up from reference TRBV9 and TRBJ1-1): DSGVTQTPKHLITATGQRVTLRCSPRSGDLSVYWYQQSLDQGLQFLIQYYNGEERAKGNILERFSAQQFPDLHSELNLSSLELGDSALYFCASSVSGGTGGTEAFFGQGTRLTVV.

The chain recombines TRBV7-8 with TRBJ1-1; D possibly corresponds to TRBD1 (6 bases). V was cut by 2 bases and J by 2 bases, with 21 bases left in between. CDR1 SGHVS and CDR2 FQNEAQ come from the germline V gene. The length of the CDR3 is 18 residues. The CDR3 sequence: CASSLRSAGTRTNTEAFF. Written as DNA, the CDR3 is TGTGCCAGCAGCTTAAGATCGGCAGGGACAAGGACTAACACTGAAGCTTTCTTT.

The rearrangement joins TRBV6-1 to TRBJ2-1, with 8 nucleotides matching TRBD2. V was clipped by 7 bases and J by 4 bases; unmatched bases: 9. Germline CDR1 and CDR2: MNHNS and SASEGT. CDR3 length: 15 amino acids. CDR3: CASTGRGEGYNEQFF. CDR3 bases: TGTGCCAGCACCGGGCGGGGGGAGGGGTACAATGAGCAGTTCTTC.

This chain joins TRBV27 and TRBJ1-2, with D possibly matching TRBD1 (6 bases). V lost 4 bases, J lost 5 bases, and 29 bases lay in between. The CDR3 length is 19 residues. Germline V gene data show CDR1 as MNHEY and CDR2 as SMNVEV (reference sequence). The CDR3 sequence is CASSSLRASTSQGEYGYTF. The CDR3 nucleotides are TGTGCCAGCAGTTCATTAAGGGCCTCCACTTCACAGGGAGAATATGGCTACACCTTC.

The chain uses TRBV4-3 and TRBJ2-2, with 8 bases aligning to TRBD2. Trimming at V came to 2 bases and at J to 1 base, leaving 6 bases not matched to a gene. Germline lookup yields CDR1 LGHNA and CDR2 YSLEER. The CDR3 extends over 17 amino acids. The CDR3 loop is CASSQLSGSGNTGELFF. In DNA form, the CDR3 reads TGCGCCAGCAGCCAATTAAGCGGGAGTGGGAACACCGGGGAGCTGTTTTTT.

This chain uses TRBV6-1 with TRBJ1-6; D might be TRBD1 (6 bases). Germline V gene lookup returns CDR1 MNHNS and CDR2 SASEGT. Trimming shortened V by 4 bases and J by 9 bases, and 19 bases separated the two germline ends. The CDR3 runs to 16 residues. The CDR3 nucleotides are TGTGCCAGCAGTGTAGAGGACAGTCTCGTCGGTTCACCCCTCCACTTT. Amino acid sequence: CASSVEDSLVGSPLHF.

The chain combines TRBV14 with TRBJ1-3; D is perhaps TRBD1 (6 bases). The CDR3 contains 14 residues. V was cut by 2 bases and J by 10 bases, with 15 bases left in between. Germline CDR1 SGHDN, CDR2 FVKESK. The CDR3 region has the DNA TGTGCCAGCAGCCAACTCTGGGGGCAGGGAACCATATATTTT. Amino acid sequence: CASSQLWGQGTIYF.

V gene TRBV5-1 combines with J gene TRBJ2-3, with D possibly TRBD2 on 5 matching bases. Trimming took off 2 bases at V and 2 bases at J, with 9 bases between the two ends. Per the germline V gene, CDR1 is SGHRS and CDR2 is YFSETQ. The length of the CDR3 is 14 residues. The CDR3 region is CASSLEGFTDTQYF. The DNA for the CDR3 is TGCGCCAGCAGCTTAGAGGGTTTCACAGATACGCAGTATTTT. The variable domain in full, with the rest retrieved from reference TRBV5-1 and TRBJ2-3, is KAGVTQTPRYLIKTRGQQVTLSCSPISGHRSVSWYQQTPGQGLQFLFEYFSETQRNKGNFPGRFSGRQFSNSRSEMNVSTLELGDSALYLCASSLEGFTDTQYFGPGTRLTVL.

The chain has TRBV7-8 and TRBJ1-2, with 9 nucleotides matching TRBD1. The CDR3 spans 15 residues. Germline V gives CDR1 SGHVS, CDR2 FQNEAQ. V gave up 4 bases and J gave up 4 bases; unmatched junction bases: 7. The CDR3 DNA reads TGTGCCAGCAGCTCCGCCGGGACAGGGATCTATGGCTACACCTTC. It is translated as CASSSAGTGIYGYTF.

This clone came up a few times. The chain recombines TRBV10-3 with TRBJ1-6; 11 bases line up with TRBD1. Germline-derived CDR1 and CDR2 are ENHRY and SYGVKD. The CDR3 is 13 residues long. Trimming took 10 bases from V and 9 from J; bases not matched to a gene: 5. CDR3 coding DNA: TGTGCCACCCACGGGACAGGGGGTTCACCCCTCCACTTT. It yields the protein CATHGTGGSPLHF.

The chain couples TRBV11-2 to TRBJ1-1; 7 bases align to TRBD1. V was pared by 0 bases and J by 1 base, with 8 bases of the junction left unmatched. The CDR3 sequence is 17 residues long. The germline CDR1 and CDR2 sequences are SGHAT and FQNNGV. DNA of the CDR3: TGTGCCAGCAGCTTAGAAAGGGGGCGTATTAGGAACACTGAAGCTTTCTTT. This sequence encodes CASSLERGRIRNTEAFF.

This sequence joins TRBV9 and TRBJ2-1; no definite D call. The CDR3 length is 14 residues. V was pared by 4 bases and J by 5 bases, with 13 bases between. Germline V gene data show CDR1 as SGDLS and CDR2 as YYNGEE. CDR3 loop: CASSSRLVHNEQFF. DNA of the CDR3: TGTGCCAGCAGCTCCCGGTTGGTTCACAATGAGCAGTTCTTC.

J is TRBJ2-7 and V is TRBV4-1; TRBD1 agrees at 7 bases. V was pared by 4 bases and J by 3 bases, with 6 bases of the junction left unmatched. CDR1 MGHRA and CDR2 YSYEKL come from the germline V gene. CDR3 length equals 14 residues. The CDR3 DNA sequence: TGCGCCAGCAGCCGGACAGGATACTTCTACGAGCAGTACTTC. Translated: CASSRTGYFYEQYF.

This clone occurred once. The chain is built from TRBV27 and TRBJ2-7, with D possibly matching TRBD1 (6 bases). This CDR3 spans 13 amino acids. Germline loops: CDR1 MNHEY, CDR2 SMNVEV (reference sequence). The V end lost 8 bases, the J end lost 0 bases, and 11 bases lay between the germline ends. CDR3 nucleotide sequence: TGTGCCAGCCAAAGGACAGTCTCCTACGAGCAGTACTTC. Residues: CASQRTVSYEQYF.